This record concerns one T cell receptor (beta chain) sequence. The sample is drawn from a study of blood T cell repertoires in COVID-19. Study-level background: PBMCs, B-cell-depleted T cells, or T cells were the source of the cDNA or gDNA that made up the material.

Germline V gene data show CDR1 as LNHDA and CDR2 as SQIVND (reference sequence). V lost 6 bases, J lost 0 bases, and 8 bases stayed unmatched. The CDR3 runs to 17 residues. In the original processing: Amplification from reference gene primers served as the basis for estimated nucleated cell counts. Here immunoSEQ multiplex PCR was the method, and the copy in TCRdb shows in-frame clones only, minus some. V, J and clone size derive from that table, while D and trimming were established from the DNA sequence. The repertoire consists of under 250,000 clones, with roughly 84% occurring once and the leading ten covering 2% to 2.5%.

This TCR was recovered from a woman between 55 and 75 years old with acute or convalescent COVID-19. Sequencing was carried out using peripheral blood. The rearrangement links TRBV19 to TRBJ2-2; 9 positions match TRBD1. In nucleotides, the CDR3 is TGTGCCAGTAGACCTCCTAGGACAGGGGCGAACACCGGGGAGCTGTTTTTT. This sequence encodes CASRPPRTGANTGELFF.